Reported below is one T cell receptor beta chain. Its target is not known. V lost 6 bases to trimming and J lost 0 bases; unmatched junction nucleotides: 4. The length of the CDR3 is 15 residues. Germline CDR1 WNHNN, CDR2 SYGVQD (reference sequence). The data derive from a study of vaccination effects on CD4 cells after COVID-19. Method: immunoSEQ multiplex PCR; TCRdb's copy keeps in-frame clones and lacks some. The sample carries some 69,000 clones, 60% to 80% recorded once. Under the ViraFEST assay, PBMC were stimulated with viral peptide pools so that antigen-specific CD4+ T cells expanded. Sequencing was performed afterwards. Culture proceeded for under twelve days, and CD4+ T cells were then isolated. None of the vaccinated had previously contracted SARS-CoV-2, and their nucleocapsid antibodies tested negative. Half-medium replacement with IL-2 medium occurred on days 3 and 7. Overall study results and limits: Early post-infection timepoints were absent, and convalescent patients were few.

This TCR was recovered from a human donor who received a COVID-19 vaccine. The sample was CD4+ T cells from PBMCs cultured with HCoV-NL63 spike peptides, taken before COVID-19 vaccination. The chain has TRBV10-1 and TRBJ2-3; 9 bases agree with TRBD1. The CDR3 sequence is CASRKDRGSTDTQYF. CDR3 nucleotide sequence: TGCGCCAGCAGAAAGGACAGGGGAAGCACAGATACGCAGTATTTT.